This passage covers 23 T cell receptor beta chains from one sample sequenced in a study of blood T cells in healthy people across ages. A J-beta primer mix and a sample-barcoded 5' primer were used in a second PCR of roughly 6 to 11 cycles. TCRdb independently ran MiXCR on the 5' RACE reads; one entry per CDR3 protein. The repertoire holds about 1.5 million distinct CDR3 sequences, with roughly 43% as singletons. The sequencing input was blood. The receptors originated from a woman under 30 in good health.

V gene TRBV28 combines with J gene TRBJ2-7; D is unresolved. The V end lost 5 bases, the J end lost 2 bases, and 13 bases lay between the germline ends. CDR1 is MDHEN and CDR2 is SYDVKM in the germline V gene. The CDR3 has 14 amino acids. The CDR3 sequence: CASSPSRKTYEQYF. The CDR3 DNA sequence: TGTGCCAGCAGTCCGTCCAGGAAGACCTACGAGCAGTACTTC.

The chain is built from TRBV4-3 and TRBJ2-1; 11 bases agree with TRBD2. The J call could be wrong; TRBJ2-7 is a better fit for the DNA end. The CDR3 covers 17 residues. Per the germline V gene, CDR1 is LGHNA and CDR2 is YSLEER. The CDR3 DNA is TGCGCCAGCAGCCGGGGGATGACTAGCGGGACCTACAATGAGCAGTACTTC. It yields the protein CASSRGMTSGTYNEQYF.

The rearrangement uses TRBV20-1 and TRBJ2-4, with a possible D match to TRBD2 (6 bases). CDR3 length: 17 residues. The V gene lost 0 bases and the J gene lost 0 bases, with 15 bases spanning the gap. Germline V lookup: CDR1 DFQATT, CDR2 SNEGSKA (reference sequence). CDR3 in amino acids: CSARDGRGDLAKNIQYF. The CDR3 nucleotides are TGCAGTGCTAGAGATGGGCGGGGCGACTTAGCCAAAAACATTCAGTACTTC.

This chain joins TRBV25-1 and TRBJ2-2; 9 nucleotides align to TRBD1. With V trimmed by 4 bases and J by 8 bases, 17 bases remained unmatched. CDR1 and CDR2 from the germline V gene are MGHDK and SYGVNS. This CDR3 spans 18 amino acids. The CDR3 region has the DNA TGTGCCAGCAGTGCCCCTCCCAAGACAGGGGGGGAGACAGGGGAGCTGTTTTTT. Translating it yields CASSAPPKTGGETGELFF.

The V call is TRBV7-8, the J call TRBJ2-1; TRBD1 or TRBD2 may be the D gene (5 bases each). Germline V gene sequence: CDR1 SGHVS, CDR2 FQNEAQ. The CDR3 is made up of 19 amino acids. Trimming shortened V by 4 bases and J by 0 bases, and 22 bases separated the two germline ends. The CDR3 DNA follows: TGTGCCAGCAGCTCCGCCCGCTTTGGGGGACCGCCCTCCTACAATGAGCAGTTCTTC. Translation: CASSSARFGGPPSYNEQFF.

The V call is TRBV9, the J call TRBJ2-3; the D gene is possibly TRBD1 (5 bases). The CDR3 runs to 16 residues. Germline CDR1 SGDLS, CDR2 YYNGEE. The V end was cut by 2 bases, the J end by 0 bases, with 13 bases between. DNA of the CDR3: TGTGCCAGCAGCGTTGACATGACAGAAAGCACAGATACGCAGTATTTT. Its protein product is CASSVDMTESTDTQYF.

The rearrangement joins TRBV5-1 to TRBJ2-3, with 10 bases matching TRBD2. Trimming removed 6 bases from V and 3 bases from J; junction bases left unmatched: 7. CDR1 is SGHRS, CDR2 YFSETQ, per germline. This CDR3 spans 15 amino acids. The CDR3 is CASKQPGLATDTQYF. In nucleotides, the CDR3 is TGCGCCAGCAAGCAACCGGGACTAGCGACAGATACGCAGTATTTT.

J is TRBJ2-3 and V is TRBV20-1; no reliable D call. The CDR3 runs to 12 residues. The germline V gene encodes CDR1 DFQATT and CDR2 SNEGSKA (reference sequence). Trimming removed 6 bases at V and 0 bases at J, with 7 bases between. The CDR3 protein is CSATLSTDTQYF. The CDR3 DNA is TGCAGTGCCACCCTAAGCACAGATACGCAGTATTTT.

This chain connects TRBV20-1 to TRBJ1-4; TRBD1 might be the D (6 bases). In germline, CDR1 is DFQATT, CDR2 SNEGSKA (reference sequence). CDR3 length equals 18 residues. V was cut by 6 bases and J by 1 base, with 24 bases left in between. CDR3 residues: CSAPPDSQIWGTNEKLFF. The CDR3 nucleotides read TGCAGTGCCCCCCCGGACAGTCAAATTTGGGGAACTAATGAAAAACTGTTTTTT.

This rearrangement joins TRBV4-2 to TRBJ1-4; D ambiguous. Deletions cut 3 bases from V and 7 bases from J, with 12 bases between. The length of the CDR3 is 14 residues. CDR1 and CDR2 (germline): LGHNA, YNFKEQ. The CDR3 bases are TGTGCCAGCAGCCACAGAAGCCGGGCTGAAAAACTGTTTTTT. Encoded protein: CASSHRSRAEKLFF.

This chain joins TRBV29-1 and TRBJ2-7, with D possibly TRBD1 on 6 matching bases. Germline V gene sequence: CDR1 SQVTM, CDR2 ANQGSEA. V was trimmed by 5 bases and J by 2 bases, leaving 13 bases between them. The CDR3 totals 13 residues. The CDR3 spells CSVRSRGPYEQYF. CDR3 in DNA: TGCAGCGTTCGCAGCAGGGGCCCCTACGAGCAGTACTTC.

The sample holds a few counts of this clonotype. The chain carries TRBV12-3 or TRBV12-4 and TRBJ2-5, with D maybe TRBD2 (5 bases). The CDR3 runs to 14 residues. Trimming took 2 bases from V and 11 from J, leaving 18 bases between them. CDR3 in DNA: TGTGCCAGCAGTTTATCAGGCCTAGCCAATGAGCAGTACTTC. Translation: CASSLSGLANEQYF.

The V gene is TRBV15, the J gene TRBJ1-1; D may be TRBD1 (5 bases). This CDR3 is 16 amino acids long. V gave up 0 bases and J gave up 0 bases, with 11 bases separating them. Germline V gene data show CDR1 as LNHNV and CDR2 as YYDKDF (reference sequence). The CDR3 region is CATSREVGRVNTEAFF. The CDR3 DNA reads TGTGCCACCAGCAGAGAGGTCGGCAGGGTGAACACTGAAGCTTTCTTT.

V usage is TRBV7-9 and J usage is TRBJ1-6; D might be TRBD1 (6 bases). V was trimmed by 6 bases and J by 5 bases, leaving 14 bases between them. Germline V gives CDR1 SEHNR, CDR2 FQNEAQ (reference sequence). The CDR3 is 15 amino acids. CDR3 DNA sequence: TGTGCCAGCAGAAATACCGGGACAAATAATTCACCCCTCCACTTT. Its translation: CASRNTGTNNSPLHF.

About this clonotype: This may stem from a read error, because a much larger clone lies one nucleotide away. V is TRBV25-1 and J is TRBJ2-1; perhaps TRBD1 as D (5 bases). The V gene lost 8 bases and the J gene lost 9 bases, with 17 bases spanning the gap. This CDR3 spans 13 amino acids. Looked up from germline, CDR1 is MGHDK and CDR2 is SYGVNS. Here the CDR3 reads CASLSKGNTEQFF. The CDR3 DNA sequence: TGTGCCAGCCTTTCAAAGGGGAACACTGAGCAGTTCTTC.

This clonotype was detected only a few times. The V gene is TRBV5-1, the J gene TRBJ2-1; D ambiguous. Germline CDR1 SGHRS, CDR2 YFSETQ. V lost 5 bases to trimming and J lost 3 bases, with 12 bases between them. The CDR3 is made up of 14 amino acids. The CDR3 region is CASSHGRFYNEQFF. The CDR3 region has the DNA TGCGCCAGCAGTCATGGGCGATTCTACAATGAGCAGTTCTTC. The variable domain in full, completed from reference TRBV5-1 and TRBJ2-1, reads KAGVTQTPRYLIKTRGQQVTLSCSPISGHRSVSWYQQTPGQGLQFLFEYFSETQRNKGNFPGRFSGRQFSNSRSEMNVSTLELGDSALYLCASSHGRFYNEQFFGPGTRLTVL.

The genes are TRBV12-3 or TRBV12-4 and TRBJ2-7; TRBD2 is a possible D gene (5 bases). CDR3 length: 17 amino acids. The V end was cut by 3 bases, the J end by 7 bases, with 25 bases between. The CDR3: CASSFWMGRLPHNEQYF. The CDR3 coding sequence is TGTGCCAGCAGTTTCTGGATGGGTAGACTACCCCACAATGAGCAGTACTTC.

This clonotype was detected a few times. This chain links TRBV5-1 with TRBJ1-1, with D possibly TRBD1 on 5 matching bases. Germline V gives CDR1 SGHRS, CDR2 YFSETQ. V shed 3 bases and J shed 2 bases, with 23 bases lying between them. The CDR3 length is 18 residues. CDR3 sequence: CASSSYWGRSTLNTEAFF. The DNA for the CDR3 is TGCGCCAGCAGCTCCTATTGGGGCAGATCGACCCTTAACACTGAAGCTTTCTTT.

This clonotype was seen once. V and J are TRBV9 and TRBJ1-1; 9 bases line up with TRBD1. After removal of 3 bases from V and 0 bases from J, the junction contained 6 bases not matched to a gene. This CDR3 region has 16 residues. Germline-derived CDR1 and CDR2 are SGDLS and YYNGEE. In DNA, the CDR3 is TGTGCCAGCAGCGAGGGACAGGGCTTTATGAACACTGAAGCTTTCTTT. Residues: CASSEGQGFMNTEAFF.

A word on this clonotype: The junction departs from germline at one end; a sequencing error may be responsible. This rearrangement joins TRBV6-5 to TRBJ2-7; a weak D match, TRBD2 (5 bases). This CDR3 has 14 residues. CDR1 and CDR2 (germline): MNHEY, SVGAGI. The CDR3 here is CASGYLTSVNEQYF. Written as DNA, the CDR3 is TGTGCCAGCGGTTACTTAACTAGTGTCAACGAGCAGTACTTC.

This chain uses TRBV20-1 with TRBJ2-5, with a weak D call TRBD1 (5 bases). CDR1 and CDR2 (germline): DFQATT, SNEGSKA (reference sequence). V was clipped by 0 bases and J by 5 bases, with 10 bases between them. This CDR3 comprises 13 residues. The DNA of the CDR3 is TGCAGTGCTAGAGATAGGGGTTTTGAGACCCAGTACTTC. This encodes CSARDRGFETQYF.

In its sample, this clonotype was seen a few times. The rearrangement joins TRBV11-2 to TRBJ1-4; D is unresolved. Trimming removed 0 bases from V and 14 bases from J, with 10 bases in between. CDR3 length equals 12 residues. Germline lookup yields CDR1 SGHAT and CDR2 FQNNGV. Written as DNA, the CDR3 is TGTGCCAGCAGCTTAGATACGAGGGCTCTGTTTTTT. It specifies CASSLDTRALFF.

This clonotype came up a few times. The gene calls are TRBV29-1 and TRBJ1-1; no clear D gene. Trimming removed 4 bases at V and 3 bases at J, with 9 bases between. The CDR3 consists of 12 residues. CDR1 and CDR2 from the germline V gene are SQVTM and ANQGSEA. In DNA, the CDR3 is TGCAGCGTTGGAGAGGGCGACACTGAAGCTTTCTTT. Translating it yields CSVGEGDTEAFF. Full variable domain (missing parts from reference TRBV29-1 and TRBJ1-1): SAVISQKPSRDICQRGTSLTIQCQVDSQVTMMFWYRQQPGQSLTLIATANQGSEATYESGFVIDKFPISRPNLTFSTLTVSNMSPEDSSIYLCSVGEGDTEAFFGQGTRLTVV.